This is a list of T cell receptor beta chains from one sample in a study of post-analysis software for immune sequencing data. MiXCR, applied by TCRdb to the PCR reads, yields one record per CDR3 protein. The table records hundreds of thousands of distinct CDR3 sequences, 30% of them present only once. The sample taken for sequencing was blood. The receptor set was obtained from a girl under 18 with multiple sclerosis. Each CDR3 is given without its conserved first and last residue. Each record gives: D gene, V gene, J gene, CDR3 protein. D genes are given only for firm matches.

-	TRBV5-1	TRBJ2-5	ASSGGRSQETQY
-	TRBV20-1	TRBJ1-4	SAREPGRGTEKLF
TRBD2	TRBV20-1	TRBJ2-3	SAIRTSGSADTQY
-	TRBV7-2	TRBJ2-7	ASSFRDINYEQY
-	TRBV5-1	TRBJ2-3	ASSRGGRARSDTQY
TRBD1	TRBV29-1	TRBJ2-7	SVVGQGRPREQY
-	TRBV5-5	TRBJ2-6	ASSRTFGANVLT
-	TRBV10-3	TRBJ1-2	VTGDPDYGYT
-	TRBV7-2	TRBJ2-2	ALQGLGRTGELF
-	TRBV7-2	TRBJ2-7	ASSLAPLYEQY
-	TRBV6-1	TRBJ2-2	AGKQGNTGELF
TRBD2	TRBV12-3/TRBV12-4	TRBJ2-7	ASSPPTSGASYEQY
-	TRBV7-6	TRBJ2-7	ASSLEQGYEQY
TRBD1	TRBV7-9	TRBJ2-7	ASSPKPGDRVMVGFPEQY
-	TRBV7-2	TRBJ2-7	ASSGGTLRRYEQY
-	TRBV20-1	TRBJ2-3	SARVETSTDTQY
-	TRBV12-3/TRBV12-4	TRBJ1-4	ASSVIGLRDEKLF
-	TRBV20-1	TRBJ2-1	SARDKWENEQF
-	TRBV5-1	TRBJ2-1	ASSLGLVALTYNEQF
TRBD1	TRBV7-2	TRBJ1-5	ASSIGQGRGQPQH
-	TRBV24-1	TRBJ2-1	ATSDPRPGNEQF
TRBD2	TRBV9	TRBJ2-1	ASSAPGLATNEQF
TRBD2	TRBV25-1	TRBJ2-1	ASSGIWAGGGDEQF
-	TRBV29-1	TRBJ1-2	SVETGTYGYT
TRBD2	TRBV7-2	TRBJ2-1	ASSSPGLPYNEQF
TRBD1	TRBV5-6	TRBJ2-3	ASSLTGDQDTQY
TRBD1	TRBV7-9	TRBJ2-5	ASSVSQGYQY
-	TRBV28	TRBJ2-5	ASSPPFGPSVVETQY
TRBD1	TRBV12-3/TRBV12-4	TRBJ1-1	TSSPNRGFNTEAF
TRBD2	TRBV29-1	TRBJ2-1	SVDVGLAAYSYNEQF
-	TRBV24-1	TRBJ1-2	ATSDQSDRPYGYT
TRBD1	TRBV29-1	TRBJ1-1	SVGGTGGADTEAF
-	TRBV24-1	TRBJ2-3	ATSGSGRTFSTDTQY
-	TRBV7-6	TRBJ1-1	ASSLGRETEAF
-	TRBV12-3/TRBV12-4	TRBJ2-1	ASSLSRGYEQF
-	TRBV4-1	TRBJ1-1	ASSQGILGAF
-	TRBV27	TRBJ1-5	ASSLSGGQGSNQPQH
-	TRBV29-1	TRBJ2-3	SVDGQALTDTQY
TRBD1	TRBV14	TRBJ2-3	ASSHRQGGSTDTQY
-	TRBV7-2	TRBJ2-3	ASSRGRNTDTQY
-	TRBV7-9	TRBJ2-7	ASKRGSGEQY
TRBD2	TRBV5-1	-	ASSHGLAGQRANIQY
TRBD2	TRBV5-1	TRBJ2-7	ASSGGLAGVAYEQY
-	TRBV3-1	TRBJ1-4	ASKERGGEKLF
-	TRBV24-1	TRBJ2-1	ATSDLSVGESYNEQF
-	TRBV15	TRBJ1-4	ATSSRGATNEKLF
-	TRBV7-2	-	ASSRGGMQTYEQY
TRBD1	TRBV6-5	TRBJ2-1	ASSQGQHQF
-	TRBV6-5	TRBJ1-3	ASSVGTPSGNTIY
TRBD2	TRBV4-3	TRBJ2-7	ASIKGPLAGGPEQY
-	TRBV7-9	TRBJ2-5	ASSPPSGSQETQY
TRBD1	TRBV2	TRBJ1-2	ASPGQGASGT
-	TRBV7-8	TRBJ1-2	ASSSITADGYT
TRBD2	TRBV20-1	TRBJ2-1	SARLAKTYNEQF
TRBD2	TRBV28	TRBJ2-1	ASSKLAGVSYNEQF
-	TRBV3-1	TRBJ2-2	ASRSDNTGELF
TRBD2	TRBV29-1	TRBJ2-1	SASRLAGEGEQF